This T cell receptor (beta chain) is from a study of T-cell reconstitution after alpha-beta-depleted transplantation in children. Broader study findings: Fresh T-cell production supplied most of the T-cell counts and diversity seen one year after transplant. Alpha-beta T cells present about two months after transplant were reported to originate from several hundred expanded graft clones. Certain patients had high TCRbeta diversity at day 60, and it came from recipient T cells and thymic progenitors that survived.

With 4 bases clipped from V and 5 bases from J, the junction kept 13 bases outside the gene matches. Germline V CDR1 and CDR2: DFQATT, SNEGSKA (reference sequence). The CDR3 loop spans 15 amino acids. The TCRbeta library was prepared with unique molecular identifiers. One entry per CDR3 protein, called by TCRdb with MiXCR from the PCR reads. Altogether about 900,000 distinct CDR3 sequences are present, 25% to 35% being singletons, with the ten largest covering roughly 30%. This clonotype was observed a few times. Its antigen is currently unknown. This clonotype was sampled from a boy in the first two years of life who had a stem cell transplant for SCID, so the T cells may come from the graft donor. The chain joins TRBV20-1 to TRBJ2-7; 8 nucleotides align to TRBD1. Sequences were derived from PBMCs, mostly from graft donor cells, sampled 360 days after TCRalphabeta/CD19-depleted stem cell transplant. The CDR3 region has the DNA TGCAGTGCTATCGCCCGCGGACAGGGTGCCAACGAGCAGTACTTC. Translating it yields CSAIARGQGANEQYF.